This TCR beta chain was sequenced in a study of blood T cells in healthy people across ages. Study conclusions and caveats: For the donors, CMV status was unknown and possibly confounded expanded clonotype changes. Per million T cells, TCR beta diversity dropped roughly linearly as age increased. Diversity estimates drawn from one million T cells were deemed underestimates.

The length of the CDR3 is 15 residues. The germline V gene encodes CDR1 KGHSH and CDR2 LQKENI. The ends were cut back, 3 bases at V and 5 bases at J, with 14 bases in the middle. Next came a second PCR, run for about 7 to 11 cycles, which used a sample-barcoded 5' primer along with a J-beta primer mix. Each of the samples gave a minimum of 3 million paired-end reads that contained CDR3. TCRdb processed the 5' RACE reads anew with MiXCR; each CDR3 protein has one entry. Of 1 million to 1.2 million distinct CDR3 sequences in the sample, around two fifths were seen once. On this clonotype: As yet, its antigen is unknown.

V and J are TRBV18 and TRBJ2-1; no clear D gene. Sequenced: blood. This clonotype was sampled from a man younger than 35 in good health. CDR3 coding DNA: TGTGCCAGCTCACCTATGGCCTTAGGCAACAATGAGCAGTTCTTC. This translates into CASSPMALGNNEQFF.